A single sample gave rise to the 25 T cell receptor beta chains below, sequenced in a study of blood T cells in healthy people across ages. Primed by a sample-barcoded 5' primer and a J-beta primer mix, a second PCR proceeded for about 6 to 11 cycles. TCRdb re-derived calls from the 5' RACE reads in MiXCR, one entry per CDR3 protein. The sample yields 710,000 or so distinct CDR3 sequences, 22% seen once. The sequencing sample was made of blood. The receptors were sampled from a man aged 65 to 79 in good health.

This clonotype was observed a few times. This chain joins TRBV18 and TRBJ1-2; no clear D. V gave up 5 bases and J gave up 6 bases, with 10 bases separating them. Germline CDR1 and CDR2: KGHSH and LQKENI. The CDR3 loop spans 12 amino acids. CDR3 in DNA: TGTGCCAGCTCATCCCGACAAGATGGCTACACCTTC. It translates to CASSSRQDGYTF.

The table lists this clonotype with a few counts. The V call is TRBV7-9, the J call TRBJ2-3, with 7 bases identical to TRBD1. Unmatched junction bases numbered 9, after V lost 0 bases and J lost 6 bases. This CDR3 has 16 amino acids. Germline V gene lookup returns CDR1 SEHNR and CDR2 FQNEAQ (reference sequence). CDR3 bases: TGTGCCAGCAGCTTAGCCCGGGACAGCACTTGGGATACGCAGTATTTT. Protein sequence: CASSLARDSTWDTQYF.

This clonotype showed up just a few times. V is TRBV5-1 and J is TRBJ2-5; a possible D gene is TRBD2 (5 bases). The germline gives CDR1 SGHRS, CDR2 YFSETQ. V lost 4 bases to trimming and J lost 3 bases, with 13 bases between them. The CDR3 runs 14 residues. The chain's CDR3 is CASSPEGREETQYF. The CDR3 DNA sequence: TGCGCCAGCAGCCCCGAGGGAAGGGAAGAGACCCAGTACTTC.

This chain joins TRBV14 and TRBJ2-2; 7 bases fit TRBD1. Germline V gives CDR1 SGHDN, CDR2 FVKESK. The CDR3 extends over 15 amino acids. V dropped 1 base and J dropped 7; count of bases not matched to a gene: 6. In nucleotides, the CDR3 is TGTGCCAGCAGCCAAGCCCGACAGGGCGGCGGGGAGCTGTTTTTT. Translating it yields CASSQARQGGGELFF.

To note about this clonotype: Being one base from a much bigger clone, this may be a read error. For the CDR3, the DNA is TGCGCCAGCAACCTAGGCGAGGGGAGGTATGGCTACACCTTC. It translates to CASNLGEGRYGYTF. This chain links TRBV5-1 with TRBJ1-2; tentative D call: TRBD1 (5 bases). With 6 bases removed from V and 5 bases from J, the gap between germline ends came to 17 bases. The CDR3 is 14 amino acids. Germline CDR1 and CDR2: SGHRS and YFSETQ.

This clonotype has more than one count but fewer than ten. The chain recombines TRBV18 with TRBJ1-4; 9 nucleotides match TRBD1. The CDR3 extends over 16 amino acids. Looked up from germline, CDR1 is KGHSH and CDR2 is LQKENI. V lost 4 bases, J lost 5 bases, and 8 bases stayed unmatched. The CDR3: CASSLNVGQGNEKLFF. The DNA for the CDR3 is TGTGCCAGCTCACTTAACGTTGGACAGGGGAATGAAAAACTGTTTTTT.

The chain carries TRBV12-3 or TRBV12-4 and TRBJ1-4, with D perhaps TRBD1 (6 bases). The ends were cut back, 2 bases at V and 3 bases at J, with 10 bases in the middle. CDR3 size: 15 residues. Here the CDR3 DNA reads TGTGCCAGCAGTTTAACCAGGGGATCTAATGAAAAACTGTTTTTT. Protein: CASSLTRGSNEKLFF.

This clonotype was found many times. V and J are TRBV20-1 and TRBJ2-3; 14 bases line up with TRBD2. In germline, CDR1 is DFQATT, CDR2 SNEGSKA (reference sequence). Trimming cost V 3 bases and J 4 bases; bases outside gene matches: 12. CDR3 length: 18 amino acids. Here the CDR3 reads CSASGITGTSGSPDTQYF. CDR3 coding DNA: TGCAGTGCTAGCGGGATAACCGGGACTAGCGGGAGCCCAGATACGCAGTATTTT.

This clonotype has a count of ten or more. The V gene is TRBV19, the J gene TRBJ1-4; possible D gene TRBD1, 5 bases. Trimming took off 8 bases at V and 3 bases at J, with 16 bases between the two ends. This CDR3 region has 15 residues. From germline, CDR1 is LNHDA and CDR2 SQIVND (reference sequence). The CDR3 sequence is CASSTRQMANEKLFF. The CDR3 DNA follows: TGTGCCAGTTCTACTAGACAGATGGCTAATGAAAAACTGTTTTTT.

The J gene is TRBJ2-7, the V gene TRBV4-1, with D possibly matching TRBD1 (5 bases). The V end lost 4 bases, the J end lost 4 bases, and 14 bases lay between the germline ends. The CDR3 totals 14 residues. Looked up from germline, CDR1 is MGHRA and CDR2 is YSYEKL. Here the CDR3 reads CASSRETEIYEQYF. CDR3 in DNA: TGCGCCAGCAGCCGAGAGACAGAAATATACGAGCAGTACTTC.

This clonotype occurred a few times. This chain connects TRBV6-1 to TRBJ1-5; the D gene is possibly TRBD1 (6 bases). The V gene lost 10 bases and the J gene lost 7 bases, with 17 bases spanning the gap. This CDR3 spans 13 amino acids. Germline V gene sequence: CDR1 MNHNS, CDR2 SASEGT. The CDR3 loop is CATTGQTYQPQHF. CDR3 in DNA: TGTGCCACCACGGGACAAACTTACCAGCCCCAGCATTTT.

This clonotype showed up just a few times. The rearrangement joins TRBV5-1 to TRBJ2-7, with TRBD1 matching over 9 bases. CDR3 length: 15 amino acids. Germline V CDR1 and CDR2: SGHRS, YFSETQ. Trimming removed 4 bases from V and 6 bases from J; junction bases left unmatched: 11. The CDR3, as DNA: TGCGCCAGCAGCCTCCAAAGGGACAGGGATGGCGAGCAGTACTTC. This translates into CASSLQRDRDGEQYF.

The chain recombines TRBV7-7 with TRBJ2-5; TRBD2 aligns across 11 bases. Per the germline V gene, CDR1 is SSHAT and CDR2 is FNYEAQ (reference sequence). This CDR3 has 16 residues. V gave up 5 bases and J gave up 4 bases; unmatched junction bases: 9. The CDR3 loop is CASSLSGRAMGETQYF. In DNA form, the CDR3 reads TGTGCCAGCAGCCTTAGCGGGAGGGCGATGGGAGAGACCCAGTACTTC.

The chain carries TRBV7-9 and TRBJ2-6; the D gene is possibly TRBD2 (5 bases). Trimming left V 7 bases short and J 1 base short, with 11 bases between. This CDR3 contains 15 residues. Germline-derived CDR1 and CDR2 are SEHNR and FQNEAQ (reference sequence). CDR3 in DNA: TGTGCCAGCACCGAACGGGGTTCTGGGGCCAACGTCCTGACTTTC. Translated: CASTERGSGANVLTF.

This clonotype was counted at least ten times. J is TRBJ2-3 and V is TRBV5-1; 8 nucleotides line up with TRBD2. Germline V gene data show CDR1 as SGHRS and CDR2 as YFSETQ. The CDR3 covers 14 residues. V lost 4 bases, J lost 6 bases, and 7 bases stayed unmatched. CDR3 amino acids: CASSKGLDVDTQYF. Here the CDR3 DNA reads TGCGCCAGCAGCAAGGGACTAGACGTGGATACGCAGTATTTT.

This chain joins TRBV10-1 and TRBJ2-2; 15 bases are a match to TRBD2. The germline V gene encodes CDR1 WNHNN and CDR2 SYGVQD (reference sequence). The trim removed 6 bases at V and 2 bases at J, leaving 4 bases unmatched. The CDR3 consists of 17 residues. As DNA, the CDR3 is TGCGCCAGCAGCGGGACTAGCGGGGGGATTAACACCGGGGAGCTGTTTTTT. Translated, it gives CASSGTSGGINTGELFF.

Only a few counts were recorded for this clonotype. The gene calls are TRBV15 and TRBJ2-1, with 8 nucleotides matching TRBD2. This CDR3 comprises 17 residues. Per germline, CDR1 LNHNV and CDR2 YYDKDF (reference sequence). Losses at the gene ends were 0 bases for V and 5 bases for J; bases not matched to a gene: 9. The CDR3: CATSRDYPAGANNEQFF. CDR3 DNA sequence: TGTGCCACCAGCAGAGATTACCCAGCGGGGGCCAACAATGAGCAGTTCTTC.

This clonotype was recorded at least ten times. V is TRBV7-8 and J is TRBJ2-1; D gene unclear. Between the trimmed V and J ends, which lost 5 bases and 2 bases, there was a span of 7 bases. Germline values: CDR1 SGHVS, CDR2 FQNEAQ. The CDR3 contains 13 residues. Here the CDR3 reads CASSPTPYNEQFF. The CDR3 coding sequence is TGTGCCAGCAGCCCTACCCCCTACAATGAGCAGTTCTTC.

This clonotype has more than one count but fewer than ten. The J gene is TRBJ2-4, the V gene TRBV14; D gene uncertain. Deletions cut 4 bases from V and 0 bases from J, with 16 bases between. CDR1 is SGHDN, CDR2 FVKESK, per germline. The length of the CDR3 is 17 residues. This CDR3 reads CASSPRVQAIAKNIQYF. The CDR3 coding sequence is TGTGCCAGCAGCCCACGGGTGCAGGCGATAGCCAAAAACATTCAGTACTTC.

This clonotype came up a few times. The rearrangement links TRBV7-2 to TRBJ2-3, with D possibly matching TRBD1 (5 bases). The V end was cut by 3 bases, the J end by 6 bases, with 10 bases between. CDR3 size: 13 residues. Germline loops: CDR1 SGHTA, CDR2 FQGNSA. CDR3: CASSFRVRDTQYF. The DNA for the CDR3 is TGTGCCAGCAGCTTCAGGGTGCGGGATACGCAGTATTTT.

In this sample, this clonotype turned up a few times. This rearrangement joins TRBV7-2 to TRBJ2-5, with D perhaps matching TRBD2 (6 bases). The V gene's germline CDR1 is SGHTA and CDR2 FQGNSA. Trimming took 2 bases from V and 4 from J, leaving 11 bases between them. There are 14 residues in the CDR3. The CDR3 DNA follows: TGTGCCAGCAGCTTAAATTTACTAGCAGAGACCCAGTACTTC. Its translation is CASSLNLLAETQYF.

V and J are TRBV10-3 and TRBJ2-4, with 10 bases identical to TRBD1. The CDR3 runs to 18 residues. The V and J ends lost 4 bases and 1 base, in that order; junction bases with no gene match: 10. From germline, CDR1 is ENHRY and CDR2 SYGVKD. As DNA, the CDR3 is TGTGCCATCAGTGTATCCGACAGGGGGCTTGTGGCCAAAAACATTCAGTACTTC. It yields the protein CAISVSDRGLVAKNIQYF.

This sequence joins TRBV29-1 and TRBJ2-5; 7 nucleotides agree with TRBD1. The CDR3 contains 13 residues. Trimming removed 6 bases from V and 4 bases from J; junction bases left unmatched: 8. Germline V CDR1 and CDR2: SQVTM, ANQGSEA. The CDR3 loop is CSVRQGLLETQYF. In DNA form, the CDR3 reads TGCAGCGTCCGACAGGGCCTTTTAGAGACCCAGTACTTC.

This clonotype was seen a few times. The J gene is TRBJ2-3, the V gene TRBV19; D may be TRBD2 (7 bases). This CDR3 contains 15 residues. CDR1 is LNHDA, CDR2 SQIVND, per germline (reference sequence). Trimming took 1 base from V and 3 from J, leaving 11 bases between them. As DNA, the CDR3 is TGTGCCAGTAGTATAGCGGGGGGCGAAACAGATACGCAGTATTTT. This encodes CASSIAGGETDTQYF.

The chain combines TRBV5-5 with TRBJ2-2, with D possibly matching TRBD2 (5 bases). The CDR3 covers 16 residues. V dropped 1 base and J dropped 1 base, with 11 bases sitting between them. Germline CDR1 SGHKS, CDR2 YYEKEE (reference sequence). DNA for the CDR3: TGTGCCAGCAGCTTGTTGGCGGGCCAGAACACCGGGGAGCTGTTTTTT. The encoded protein is CASSLLAGQNTGELFF.